Listed below are T cell receptor beta chains from one sample, sequenced in a study of T-cell reconstitution after alpha-beta-depleted transplantation in children. MiXCR was run by TCRdb on the PCR reads, yielding one entry per CDR3 protein. This sample has some 390,000 distinct CDR3 sequences, with about a fifth found just once. The source was PBMCs from the stem cell graft donor, collected from the stem cell graft. These receptors all come from a human donor who donated a stem cell graft to a child with acute myeloid leukemia. CDR3s include the opening cysteine and the closing phenylalanine or tryptophan. The D gene is left open where the match is weak. Part of the rows lack a size; the others show once, few, many or a class for expanded clones.

d_call j_call v_call cdr3_length clone_size cdr3_aa cdr3_nt
TRBD1 TRBJ2-2 TRBV11-2 16 . CASSSNRGPNTGELFF TGTGCCAGCAGCTCGAACAGGGGGCCGAACACCGGGGAGCTGTTTTTT
. TRBJ2-1 TRBV7-9 15 . CASPSSGEPYNEQFF TGTGCCAGTCCCAGCTCGGGGGAACCATACAATGAGCAGTTCTTC
TRBD2 TRBJ2-1 TRBV5-1 14 few CASSTGTSAWEQFF TGCGCCAGCAGCACCGGGACTAGCGCATGGGAGCAGTTCTTC
. TRBJ2-2 TRBV6-2/TRBV6-3 13 many CASSYSKPGELFF TGTGCCAGCAGTTACTCGAAACCAGGGGAGCTGTTTTTT
TRBD1 TRBJ1-4 TRBV20-1 16 . CSATTGTGSANEKLFF TGCAGTGCTACAACCGGGACAGGGTCTGCAAATGAAAAACTGTTTTTT
. TRBJ2-1 TRBV29-1 14 . CSVEAGVGYNEQFF TGCAGCGTTGAAGCGGGAGTCGGTTACAATGAGCAGTTCTTC
. TRBJ2-7 TRBV28 13 few CASKRGIRVEQYF TGTGCCAGCAAAAGGGGTATTCGTGTGGAGCAGTACTTC
TRBD1 TRBJ2-7 TRBV4-3 17 . CASSQTQTGTGSYEQYF TGCGCCAGCAGCCAAACCCAGACCGGGACAGGGTCCTACGAGCAGTACTTC
TRBD2 TRBJ2-7 TRBV7-2 17 few CASSRFGGGKGSYEQYF TGTGCCAGCAGCCGTTTTGGGGGGGGTAAGGGCTCCTACGAGCAGTACTTC
TRBD2 TRBJ2-3 TRBV12-3/TRBV12-4 15 many CASSLNSGGTDTQYF TGTGCCAGCAGTTTGAATAGCGGGGGGACAGATACGCAGTATTTT
. TRBJ2-1 TRBV5-1 14 . CASSLTGSGNEQFF TGCGCCAGCAGCTTAACAGGGAGCGGCAATGAGCAGTTCTTC
TRBD2 TRBJ2-7 TRBV7-2 17 few CASSLDRVTSGSYEQYF TGTGCCAGCAGCTTGGATAGAGTAACTAGCGGGAGTTACGAGCAGTACTTC
. TRBJ1-4 TRBV7-9 15 . CASGASLSANEKLFF TGTGCCAGCGGTGCATCATTGTCAGCTAATGAAAAACTGTTTTTT
. TRBJ2-1 TRBV7-9 13 . CASSLALRAEQFF TGTGCCAGCAGCTTAGCTCTCAGGGCTGAGCAGTTCTTC
TRBD2 TRBJ2-5 TRBV7-9 15 once CASRRTSGRGETQYF TGTGCCAGCAGGCGTACTAGCGGGAGGGGAGAGACCCAGTACTTC
TRBD2 TRBJ2-1 TRBV12-3/TRBV12-4 15 . CASNSLAGGLNEQFF TGTGCCAGCAACTCCCTAGCGGGAGGACTTAATGAGCAGTTCTTC
. TRBJ2-5 TRBV7-9 12 many CASSWTEETQYF TGTGCCAGCAGCTGGACAGAAGAGACCCAGTACTTC
. TRBJ2-3 TRBV4-2 15 many CASSRHEDSTDTQYF TGTGCCAGCAGCCGTCACGAGGACAGCACAGATACGCAGTATTTT
. TRBJ1-2 TRBV5-1 14 few CASSLLGEGYGYTF TGCGCCAGCAGCTTGTTGGGGGAGGGGTATGGCTACACCTTC
. TRBJ2-3 TRBV2 11 few CASAYGDTQYF TGTGCCAGCGCTTATGGAGATACGCAGTATTTT
. TRBJ2-5 TRBV4-1 13 few CASSQDERETQYF TGCGCCAGCAGCCAAGATGAGAGAGAGACCCAGTACTTC
TRBD1 TRBJ2-7 TRBV20-1 14 . CSASRQGPPYEQYF TGCAGTGCTAGTCGACAGGGGCCGCCCTACGAGCAGTACTTC
. TRBJ2-7 TRBV12-3/TRBV12-4 15 many CASSLEGGISYEQYF TGTGCCAGCAGTTTAGAGGGCGGGATCTCCTACGAGCAGTACTTC
. TRBJ2-1 TRBV11-2 15 few CASSLGSGGYNEQFF TGTGCCAGCAGCTTAGGGTCAGGGGGGTACAATGAGCAGTTCTTC
. TRBJ2-1 TRBV18 13 . CASSLGQTNEQFF TGTGCCAGCTCACTAGGACAGACCAATGAGCAGTTCTTC
TRBD2 TRBJ2-3 TRBV12-3/TRBV12-4 17 . CASRPPTSGPSTDTQYF TGTGCCAGCAGACCCCCAACTAGCGGTCCTAGCACAGATACGCAGTATTTT
. TRBJ2-5 TRBV4-2 18 few CASSQVIPSLAERETQYF TGTGCCAGCAGCCAAGTAATCCCAAGTCTAGCAGAGCGTGAGACCCAGTACTTC
. TRBJ2-7 TRBV29-1 14 few CSAVLGWQGHEQYF TGCAGCGCCGTGTTGGGCTGGCAGGGACACGAGCAGTACTTC
TRBD1 TRBJ2-3 TRBV6-5 14 . CASSTQGAGDTQYF TGTGCCAGCAGTACACAGGGGGCAGGAGATACGCAGTATTTT
. TRBJ2-3 TRBV28 11 few CASSSPDTQYF TGTGCCAGCAGTTCTCCAGATACGCAGTATTTT
. TRBJ1-1 TRBV6-2/TRBV6-3 21 many CASSYSSRRVVRGHLNTEAFF TGTGCCAGCAGTTACTCGTCTCGACGTGTCGTTAGAGGACACTTGAACACTGAAGCTTTCTTT
. TRBJ1-5 TRBV6-1 14 . CASSPRVWNQPQHF TGTGCCAGCAGCCCACGGGTGTGGAATCAGCCCCAGCATTTT
. TRBJ2-7 TRBV29-1 14 few CSAITGNRRSEQYF TGCAGCGCCATTACCGGGAACAGGAGGTCCGAGCAGTACTTC
TRBD1 TRBJ2-1 TRBV2 14 . CASTDRDTYNEQFF TGTGCCAGCACGGACAGGGACACCTACAATGAGCAGTTCTTC
. TRBJ2-5 TRBV29-1 14 many CSVTKTGIQETQYF TGCAGCGTGACCAAAACAGGGATACAAGAGACCCAGTACTTC
. TRBJ2-1 TRBV5-1 16 . CASSLEVSGSYNEQFF TGCGCCAGCAGCTTGGAAGTAAGCGGCTCCTACAATGAGCAGTTCTTC
. TRBJ2-7 TRBV7-9 13 few CASVQDFSYEQYF TGTGCCAGCGTTCAGGACTTCTCCTACGAGCAGTACTTC